A single sample gave rise to the 4 T cell receptor beta chains below, sequenced in a study of blood T cell repertoires in COVID-19. This table comes from immunoSEQ multiplex PCR, and its TCRdb copy is limited to in-frame clones, with some not included. The repertoire consists of more than 90,000 clones, with approximately 88% occurring once and the leading ten covering 0.83%. The sample consisted of peripheral blood. Receptors originate from a woman aged 70 to 79 with acute or convalescent COVID-19.

The V gene is TRBV19, the J gene TRBJ2-7, with D possibly matching TRBD1 (5 bases). This CDR3 has 16 residues. V lost 1 base and J 3 bases, leaving 16 bases between the germline ends. The germline V gene has CDR1 LNHDA and CDR2 SQIVND (reference sequence). The CDR3 bases are TGTGCCAGTAGTATAGGGACCGCCAGGGTCGGCTACGAGCAGTACTTC. This encodes CASSIGTARVGYEQYF. Drawing the rest from reference TRBV19 and TRBJ2-7, the complete variable domain is DGGITQSPKYLFRKEGQNVTLSCEQNLNHDAMYWYRQDPGQGLRLIYYSQIVNDFQKGDIAEGYSVSREKKESFPLTVTSAQKNPTAFYLCASSIGTARVGYEQYFGPGTRLTVT.

In this sample, this clone turned up a few times. V gene TRBV6-4 combines with J gene TRBJ1-5, with TRBD1 identical over 8 bases. The V and J ends lost 4 bases and 3 bases, in that order; junction bases with no gene match: 5. The germline gives CDR1 MRHNA, CDR2 SNTAGT. CDR3 length: 15 amino acids. CDR3 protein: CASSARTGNNQPQHF. The CDR3 DNA reads TGTGCCAGCAGTGCCCGGACAGGGAACAATCAGCCCCAGCATTTT.

The V gene is TRBV5-8, the J gene TRBJ1-5; a weak D match, TRBD1 (5 bases). Per the germline V gene, CDR1 is SGHTS and CDR2 is YDEGEE. CDR3 size: 15 residues. V lost 0 bases and J 3 bases, leaving 10 bases between the germline ends. The CDR3 here is CASSLEWGDNQPQHF. DNA for the CDR3: TGTGCCAGCAGCTTGGAGTGGGGGGACAATCAGCCCCAGCATTTT. The whole variable domain, remainder taken from reference TRBV5-8 and TRBJ1-5, is EAGVTQSPTHLIKTRGQQATLRCSPISGHTSVYWYQQALGLGLQFLLWYDEGEERNRGNFPPRFSGRQFPNYSSELNVNALELEDSALYLCASSLEWGDNQPQHFGDGTRLSIL.

This chain uses TRBV6-5 with TRBJ1-1, with TRBD1 as a possible D gene (6 bases). This CDR3 has 13 residues. Germline V gives CDR1 MNHEY, CDR2 SVGAGI. Trimming removed 5 bases from V and 6 bases from J, with 13 bases in between. Here the CDR3 DNA reads TGTGCCAGCAGTAACAGGGAAGCCGCTGAAGCTTTCTTT. The encoded protein is CASSNREAAEAFF.